This is a list of T cell receptor beta chains from one sample in a study of monozygotic twins with inflammatory bowel disease. Reanalyzing the 5' RACE reads, TCRdb keeps one entry per CDR3 protein, without DNA. The table for this sample gives 150,000 or so distinct CDR3 sequences. The sample taken for sequencing was blood. Receptor source: a human donor with ulcerative colitis or Crohn's disease, or a healthy co-twin of an affected twin (not recorded which). The CDR3 runs from the conserved cysteine through the conserved F or W. Fields, in order: V gene, J gene, CDR3 protein.

V gene: TRBV29-1; J gene: TRBJ1-1; CDR3 protein: CSVQPGNTEAFF
V gene: TRBV19; J gene: TRBJ2-1; CDR3 protein: CASSPGRNEQFF
V gene: TRBV4-3; J gene: TRBJ1-6; CDR3 protein: CASSQGPNNSPLHF
V gene: TRBV27; J gene: TRBJ2-3; CDR3 protein: CASSGHRGSGTDTQYF
V gene: TRBV6-2/TRBV6-3; J gene: TRBJ2-1; CDR3 protein: CASSYGGAGEQFF
V gene: TRBV4-1; J gene: TRBJ2-3; CDR3 protein: CASSHREMAVSTDTQYF
V gene: TRBV3-1; J gene: TRBJ1-4; CDR3 protein: CASSQGLRYEKLFF
V gene: TRBV6-1; J gene: TRBJ2-1; CDR3 protein: CASSDGRYNEQFF
V gene: TRBV10-2; J gene: TRBJ2-4; CDR3 protein: CASSDQGPGIQYF
V gene: TRBV5-1; J gene: TRBJ1-1; CDR3 protein: CASSLVMMTGSTEAFF
V gene: TRBV5-1; J gene: TRBJ2-1; CDR3 protein: CASMTSVNNEQFF
V gene: TRBV24-1; J gene: TRBJ2-1; CDR3 protein: CATSGPGGTQKWNEQFF
V gene: TRBV29-1; J gene: TRBJ2-3; CDR3 protein: CSVDKADTQYF
V gene: TRBV24-1; J gene: TRBJ2-3; CDR3 protein: CATSVPPTDTQYF
V gene: TRBV5-5; J gene: TRBJ1-2; CDR3 protein: CASSPKTGLGYGYTF
V gene: TRBV20-1; J gene: TRBJ2-1; CDR3 protein: CSARDQGDYEQFF
V gene: TRBV11-1; J gene: TRBJ1-6; CDR3 protein: CASSPLSEGRSYNSPLHF
V gene: TRBV11-2; J gene: TRBJ2-1; CDR3 protein: CASSLQPAFRPTSGRSNEQFF
V gene: TRBV5-1; J gene: TRBJ1-1; CDR3 protein: CASSLRTGGNTEAFF
V gene: TRBV5-4; J gene: TRBJ1-5; CDR3 protein: CASSSGGDSNQPQHF
V gene: TRBV5-1; J gene: TRBJ2-3; CDR3 protein: CASSGGTADTQYF
V gene: TRBV10-3; J gene: TRBJ2-7; CDR3 protein: CAITSGDSYEQYF
V gene: TRBV20-1; J gene: TRBJ2-3; CDR3 protein: CSARDENSVDTQYF
V gene: TRBV20-1; J gene: TRBJ1-4; CDR3 protein: CSASIAGAEKLFF
V gene: TRBV3-1; J gene: TRBJ2-1; CDR3 protein: CASSSSRARTGTYNEQFF
V gene: TRBV20-1; J gene: TRBJ1-5; CDR3 protein: CSARDGNDQPQHF
V gene: TRBV6-5; J gene: TRBJ2-5; CDR3 protein: CASSYSTSGGAETQYF
V gene: TRBV18; J gene: TRBJ1-5; CDR3 protein: CASSTGADSNQPQHF